The T cell receptor (beta chain) under discussion was sequenced for a study of cytomegalovirus exposure and HLA in healthy donors. Whole-study findings and limits: The study flagged approximately 180 TCR beta chains as cytomegalovirus-associated. Of the V segments, some could not be distinguished, including TRBV6-2 and TRBV6-3, and were excluded.

With respect to this clone: Its antigen is currently unknown.

V lost 4 bases and J lost 7; bases outside the gene matches: 8. The CDR3 totals 17 residues. Germline V gene lookup returns CDR1 MNHEY and CDR2 SMNVEV (reference sequence). Vbeta (60) and Jbeta (13) primers were used in the PCR. The assay was immunoSEQ multiplex PCR, and TCRdb's table has in-frame clones only and misses some. The sample records about 130,000 clones, 83% being singletons. This receptor was identified in a girl aged 2 to 10 in good health and CMV-seronegative. This rearrangement joins TRBV27 to TRBJ2-1; 15 nucleotides line up with TRBD2. Sequenced: PBMCs. The CDR3 DNA reads as TGTGCCAGCAGTTCAAATCTGGGACTAGCGGGAGGAAATGAGCAGTTCTTC. It translates to CASSSNLGLAGGNEQFF.